These 14 T cell receptor beta chains were sequenced from one sample in a study of shared clonotypes between healthy human individuals. The assay was immunoSEQ multiplex PCR, and TCRdb's table has in-frame clones only and misses some. The data hold 2.3 million or so clones, with more than 80% observed a single time. Sequenced material: naive CD4+ T cells from PBMCs. The subset: CD45RA+ positively selected. The source of these receptors is a man younger than 30 in good health. Some clones in this sample may be carry-over from other donors' samples.

This clone came up once. The V call is TRBV6-6, the J call TRBJ2-7; no definite D call. Trimming removed 2 bases from V and 0 bases from J, with 8 bases in between. CDR1 and CDR2 from the germline V gene are MNHNY and SVGAGI (reference sequence). The CDR3 covers 14 residues. The CDR3 bases are TGTGCCAGCAGTTACGAAGCGATCTCCTACGAGCAGTACTTC. Translated: CASSYEAISYEQYF.

The chain uses TRBV18 and TRBJ2-3; 8 nucleotides match TRBD1. This CDR3 has 15 amino acids. The V gene's germline CDR1 is KGHSH and CDR2 LQKENI. Trimming at V came to 4 bases and at J to 2 bases, leaving 5 bases not matched to a gene. CDR3 in amino acids: CASSLRQGSTDTQYF. CDR3 nucleotide sequence: TGTGCCAGCTCACTCAGACAGGGGTCCACAGATACGCAGTATTTT. Full variable domain (rest looked up from reference TRBV18 and TRBJ2-3): NAGVMQNPRHLVRRRGQEARLRCSPMKGHSHVYWYRQLPEEGLKFMVYLQKENIIDESGMPKERFSAEFPKEGPSILRIQQVVRGDSAAYFCASSLRQGSTDTQYFGPGTRLTVL.

The chain carries TRBV11-2 and TRBJ2-6; D might be TRBD2 (6 bases). The length of the CDR3 is 17 residues. Trimming left V 8 bases short and J 0 bases short, with 17 bases between. Germline V CDR1 and CDR2: SGHAT, FQNNGV. The CDR3 sequence is CASGAPSGFSGANVLTF. CDR3 nucleotides: TGTGCCAGCGGGGCACCCAGCGGGTTCTCTGGGGCCAACGTCCTGACTTTC.

The V gene is TRBV7-2, the J gene TRBJ2-7, with D possibly being TRBD1 or TRBD2 (7 bases each). Germline values: CDR1 SGHTA, CDR2 FQGNSA. Trimming cost V 0 bases and J 3 bases, with 15 bases left between them. There are 16 residues in the CDR3. The CDR3 bases are TGTGCCAGCAGCTTAGCTAGTCAGGGGGACTACTACGAGCAGTACTTC. Translated: CASSLASQGDYYEQYF. Full variable domain (missing parts from reference TRBV7-2 and TRBJ2-7): GAGVSQSPSNKVTEKGKDVELRCDPISGHTALYWYRQSLGQGLEFLIYFQGNSAPDKSGLPSDRFSAERTGGSVSTLTIQRTQQEDSAVYLCASSLASQGDYYEQYFGPGTRLTVT.

J is TRBJ1-2 and V is TRBV4-1, with 9 bases matching TRBD1. The V gene end was trimmed by 4 bases and the J gene end by 8 bases; junction bases not matched to a gene: 8. The CDR3 is made up of 14 amino acids. Germline V CDR1 and CDR2: MGHRA, YSYEKL. The DNA of the CDR3 is TGCGCCAGCAGCCCGCGACAGGGGGGAAGGGGCTACACCTTC. Its translation: CASSPRQGGRGYTF.

This clone was found once. The chain uses TRBV10-3 and TRBJ1-2, with TRBD1 identical over 7 bases. CDR3 size: 14 residues. Germline CDR1 is ENHRY and CDR2 is SYGVKD. V shed 6 bases, J shed 1 base, and the junction held 5 bases outside the gene matches. The CDR3, as DNA: TGTGCCATCAGGGGACAGAGATTTAACTATGGCTACACCTTC. It codes for CAIRGQRFNYGYTF.

As to this clone: Other DNA variants within this sample encode the same CDR3. The gene calls are TRBV30 and TRBJ2-1; D unclear. The germline CDR1 and CDR2 sequences are GTSNPN and SVGIG (reference sequence). This CDR3 spans 11 amino acids. Trimming left V 0 bases short and J 7 bases short, with 4 bases between. The CDR3: CAWSVRNEQFF. DNA of the CDR3: TGTGCCTGGAGTGTACGGAATGAGCAGTTCTTC.

The J gene is TRBJ1-2, the V gene TRBV5-1; perhaps TRBD1 as D (6 bases). V lost 1 base and J 4 bases, leaving 14 bases between the germline ends. Germline V gene lookup returns CDR1 SGHRS and CDR2 YFSETQ. The CDR3 totals 15 residues. CDR3 sequence reads: CASSLPEGGSYGYTF. Written as DNA, the CDR3 is TGCGCCAGCAGCTTGCCCGAGGGGGGGAGCTATGGCTACACCTTC. The full variable domain, in which reference TRBV5-1 and TRBJ1-2 provide the parts outside the CDR3, is KAGVTQTPRYLIKTRGQQVTLSCSPISGHRSVSWYQQTPGQGLQFLFEYFSETQRNKGNFPGRFSGRQFSNSRSEMNVSTLELGDSALYLCASSLPEGGSYGYTFGSGTRLTVV.

This clone was recorded a few times. The genes are TRBV5-1 and TRBJ1-1; unclear D gene. This CDR3 comprises 14 residues. Trimming took off 7 bases at V and 2 bases at J, with 15 bases between the two ends. Germline CDR1 reads SGHRS; CDR2 reads YFSETQ. The CDR3 region is CASRPRTGNTEAFF. CDR3 coding DNA: TGCGCCAGCCGACCTAGGACGGGAAACACTGAAGCTTTCTTT. The full variable domain, completed using reference TRBV5-1 and TRBJ1-1, is KAGVTQTPRYLIKTRGQQVTLSCSPISGHRSVSWYQQTPGQGLQFLFEYFSETQRNKGNFPGRFSGRQFSNSRSEMNVSTLELGDSALYLCASRPRTGNTEAFFGQGTRLTVV.

The chain carries TRBV5-6 and TRBJ1-3; 9 nucleotides agree with TRBD1. V dropped 4 bases and J dropped 5; count of bases not matched to a gene: 13. This CDR3 has 17 residues. Germline V CDR1 and CDR2: SGHDT, YYEEEE. Here the CDR3 reads CASSHKIQGAGRNTIYF. The CDR3 DNA reads as TGTGCCAGCAGCCATAAAATACAGGGGGCGGGGAGAAACACCATATATTTT.

CDR3 DNA: TGTGCCACCAGCAGAGAACCGGGAGGTGAGCAGTTCTTC. It yields the protein CATSREPGGEQFF. V usage is TRBV15 and J usage is TRBJ2-1, with 7 bases fitting TRBD2. CDR3 size: 13 residues. Unmatched junction bases numbered 2, after V lost 0 bases and J lost 9 bases. Germline CDR1 LNHNV, CDR2 YYDKDF (reference sequence).

CDR3 in DNA: TGCGCCAGCAGCTTGGAACCGAGCCAGAAGACCCAGTACTTC. Its translation is CASSLEPSQKTQYF. V and J are TRBV5-1 and TRBJ2-5; unclear D gene. The germline CDR1 and CDR2 sequences are SGHRS and YFSETQ. There are 14 residues in the CDR3. Trimming cost V 0 bases and J 6 bases, with 12 bases left between them.

J is TRBJ1-1 and V is TRBV11-2; 7 positions agree with TRBD1. The CDR3 is 14 residues long. After removal of 2 bases from V and 4 bases from J, the junction contained 4 bases not matched to a gene. Germline V gene data show CDR1 as SGHAT and CDR2 as FQNNGV. CDR3 sequence: CASSLIRGSTEAFF. CDR3 DNA: TGTGCCAGCAGCTTAATCAGGGGGTCCACTGAAGCTTTCTTT.

The chain uses TRBV30 and TRBJ2-3; D not certain. V lost 3 bases and J 0 bases, leaving 13 bases between the germline ends. The germline V gene encodes CDR1 GTSNPN and CDR2 SVGIG (reference sequence). CDR3 length: 15 amino acids. The CDR3 spells CAWRRLLSSTDTQYF. CDR3 bases: TGTGCCTGGAGACGACTTCTTTCTAGCACAGATACGCAGTATTTT.